This T cell receptor (beta chain) was identified in a study of early T cells in non-severe SARS-CoV-2 infection. As for the study in general: Bulk RNA from unsorted whole blood was sequenced; chains were unpaired.

Looked up from germline, CDR1 is LGHNA and CDR2 is YSLEER. J lost 1 base, V lost 4 bases, and 6 bases had no gene match. CDR3 length: 15 amino acids. TCRdb itself ran the 5' RACE reads through MiXCR, one entry per CDR3 protein. The table lists some 80,000 distinct CDR3 sequences, approximately 12% of them singletons. In its sample, this clonotype is medium-sized. The starting material was whole blood, obtained at baseline. This TCR was sampled from an adult who was a healthcare worker with PCR-confirmed SARS-CoV-2 infection or an uninfected control (not recorded which). The donor label of this sample is uncertain. V gene TRBV4-3 combines with J gene TRBJ2-5, with TRBD2 matching 7 bases. CDR3 protein: CASSLSGTTQETQYF. CDR3 DNA sequence: TGCGCCAGCAGCCTTTCCGGGACTACCCAAGAGACCCAGTACTTC.